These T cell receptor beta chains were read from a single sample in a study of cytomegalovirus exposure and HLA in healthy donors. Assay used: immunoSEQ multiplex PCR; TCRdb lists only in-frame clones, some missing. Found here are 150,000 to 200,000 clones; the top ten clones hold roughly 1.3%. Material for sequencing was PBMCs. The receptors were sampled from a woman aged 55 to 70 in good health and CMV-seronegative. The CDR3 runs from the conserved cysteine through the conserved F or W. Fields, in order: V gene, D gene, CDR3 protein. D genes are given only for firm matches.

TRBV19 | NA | CASSILMAQPQHF
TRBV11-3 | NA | CASSLGQTTYNEQFF
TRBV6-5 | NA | CASSTGVYNEQFF
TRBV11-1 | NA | CASSFSHGRDYGYTF
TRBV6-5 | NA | CASRVQGMNTEAFF
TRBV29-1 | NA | CSVGVPGRGGEKLFF
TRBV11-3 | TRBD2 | CASSPRSGSGIEQFF
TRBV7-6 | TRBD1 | CASSPLGRGQGNYGYTF
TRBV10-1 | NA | CASSDSVNQPQHF
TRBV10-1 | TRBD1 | CASSEGQSSSTDTQYF
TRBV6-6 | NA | CASSYLGSQYGYTF
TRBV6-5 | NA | CASSYSLGVAKNIQYF
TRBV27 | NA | CASSLLGASPDDEQYF
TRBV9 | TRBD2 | CASSVVGAGGPRNEQFF
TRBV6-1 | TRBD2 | CASSELLAGVFQETQYF
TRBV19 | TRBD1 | CASKLSWTGDEKLFF
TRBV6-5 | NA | CASSPGAGALRF
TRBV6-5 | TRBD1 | CASSYQTGMNTEAFF
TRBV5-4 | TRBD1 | CASSPNRGRGDTIYF
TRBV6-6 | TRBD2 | CASSLAGGGDTQYF
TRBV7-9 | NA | CASSSAYEQYF
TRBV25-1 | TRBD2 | CASSEWAGVGETQYF
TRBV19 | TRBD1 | CASRELPLDRDGYTF
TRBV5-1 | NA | CASSLTAGTTQETQYF
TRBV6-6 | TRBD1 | CASSYPGQGANEQYF
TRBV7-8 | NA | CASSPRGRAPNTEAFF
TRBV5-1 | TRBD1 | CASSNRDRGETEAFF
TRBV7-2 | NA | CASSSGGPSREQYF
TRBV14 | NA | CASSQGQWRDNEQFF
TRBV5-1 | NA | CASKNGVGGFSTDTQYF
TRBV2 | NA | CASSVQGTKNTEAFF
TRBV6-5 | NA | CASSFGIGGYEQYF
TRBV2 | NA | CASSPRGSGANVLTF
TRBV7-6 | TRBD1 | CASSPATGGIAEAFF
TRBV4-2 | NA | CASSQDSWTEAFF
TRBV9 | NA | CASSPDLRYYEQYF
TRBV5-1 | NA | CASAEQGSGELFF
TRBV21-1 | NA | CASSNGTIRDEKLFF
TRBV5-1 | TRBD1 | CASSSSGQGNTEAFF
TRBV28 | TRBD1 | CASRGTGRGPQHF
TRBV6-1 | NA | CASSGHQSWEQYF
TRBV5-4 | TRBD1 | CASSPPGTGARRETQYF
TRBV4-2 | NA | CASNPQAASSTHEQYF
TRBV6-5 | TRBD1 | CASSWRQGWNNNEQFF
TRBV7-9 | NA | CASSPHIRRGPKPGETQYF
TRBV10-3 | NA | CAILANTEAFF
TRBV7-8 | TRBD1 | CASSYRTGTTYGYTF
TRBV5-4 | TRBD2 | CASSIPSGLDQNIQYF
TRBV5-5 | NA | CASSLDYLSYEQYF
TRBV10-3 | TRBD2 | CAISEGLAGGIYNEQFF
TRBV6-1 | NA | CASSEGRSGMSSYNSPLHF
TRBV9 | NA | CASSVGGRPGNTIYF
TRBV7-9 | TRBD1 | CASSPRDRGRWTEAFF